This TCR beta chain is drawn from a study of cytomegalovirus exposure and HLA in healthy donors. This clone was counted between two and nine times. Antigen unknown. Findings and limits, study-wide: The study listed approximately 160 cytomegalovirus-associated TCR beta chains. Rare TCR sequences dominated, though some public TCRs recurred in many donors.

PCR employed 60 Vbeta and 13 Jbeta primers. The repertoire was sequenced with immunoSEQ multiplex PCR; TCRdb's copy has only in-frame clones and lacks some. Among approximately 77,000 clones listed, about three quarters were seen once. V was trimmed by 4 bases and J by 6 bases, leaving 10 bases between them. Looked up from germline, CDR1 is ENHRY and CDR2 is SYGVKD. The CDR3 runs to 13 residues. This TCR was sampled from a male donor in good health and CMV-seropositive. Sequenced material: PBMCs. The V call is TRBV10-3, the J call TRBJ1-5, with D possibly matching TRBD1 (5 bases). CDR3 nucleotides: TGTGCCATCAGTGCAGGGTTGGGTCAGCCCCAGCATTTT. As protein: CAISAGLGQPQHF.